This entry lists 15 T cell receptor beta chains sequenced from one sample in a study of somatic mutations in cytotoxic T cells in rheumatoid arthritis. Sequencing was performed with immunoSEQ multiplex PCR; in TCRdb, only in-frame clones are kept and a portion is missing. This table holds fewer than 20,000 clones, roughly four fifths found once. Sequenced input: CD8+ T cells sorted from blood. These TCRs come from an adult with rheumatoid arthritis.

The chain combines TRBV2 with TRBJ2-1; D is unresolved. The germline gives CDR1 SNHLY, CDR2 FYNNEI. The CDR3 runs 13 residues. V dropped 2 bases and J dropped 8 bases, with 10 bases sitting between them. For the CDR3, the DNA is TGTGCCAGCAGTGAATACCCCTGGGATGAGCAGTTCTTC. This codes for CASSEYPWDEQFF.

J is TRBJ1-2 and V is TRBV21-1. TRBV21-1 is flagged as a pseudogene. The CDR3 has 20 amino acids. The DNA of the CDR3 is TGTGCCAGCAGCAAAGGGGGGTCCGGAACATCCCACTTTTCTAACTATGGCTACACCTTC. It encodes CASSKGGSGTSHFSNYGYTF.

The chain carries TRBV4-3 and TRBJ1-4; 7 nucleotides agree with TRBD1. V gave up 0 bases and J gave up 14 bases; unmatched junction bases: 18. Germline V gene lookup returns CDR1 LGHNA and CDR2 YSLEER. The CDR3 loop spans 17 amino acids. CDR3 sequence (DNA): TGCGCCAGCAGCCAAGATACGACGGGACAGACAACCTCTATCCTGTTTTTT. It encodes CASSQDTTGQTTSILFF.

The chain links TRBV9 to TRBJ1-2; no firm D call. V lost 0 bases and J 0 bases, leaving 18 bases between the germline ends. CDR3 size: 18 residues. Per germline, CDR1 SGDLS and CDR2 YYNGEE. The CDR3 DNA reads as TGTGCCAGCAGCGTAGAAGGTCAAGGCGGTTGGTCTAACTATGGCTACACCTTC. It encodes CASSVEGQGGWSNYGYTF. The full variable domain, completed using reference TRBV9 and TRBJ1-2, is DSGVTQTPKHLITATGQRVTLRCSPRSGDLSVYWYQQSLDQGLQFLIQYYNGEERAKGNILERFSAQQFPDLHSELNLSSLELGDSALYFCASSVEGQGGWSNYGYTFGSGTRLTVV.

This sequence joins TRBV11-3 and TRBJ2-7; either TRBD1 or TRBD2 may fit D (6 bases each). Germline loops: CDR1 SGHNT, CDR2 YENEEA. The CDR3 is 16 residues long. With 1 base removed from V and 0 bases from J, the gap between germline ends came to 13 bases. This CDR3 reads CASSLVGGRSSYEQYF. The CDR3 bases are TGTGCCAGCAGCTTAGTAGGGGGGAGAAGCTCCTACGAGCAGTACTTC.

The chain couples TRBV27 to TRBJ2-5; TRBD1 is a possible D gene (7 bases). Germline assignment: CDR1 MNHEY and CDR2 SMNVEV (reference sequence). Trimming shortened V by 4 bases and J by 5 bases, and 17 bases separated the two germline ends. This CDR3 has 15 amino acids. The CDR3 region has the DNA TGTGCCAGCAGTTCCAACAGGGGAGGACTGGAGACCCAGTACTTC. Protein product: CASSSNRGGLETQYF.

This sequence joins TRBV27 and TRBJ1-1, with 8 bases fitting TRBD1. V shed 6 bases, J shed 8 bases, and the junction held 14 bases outside the gene matches. Germline V gives CDR1 MNHEY, CDR2 SMNVEV (reference sequence). The CDR3 length is 15 residues. CDR3 sequence: CASSSLTGDGGEAFF. The CDR3 nucleotides are TGTGCCAGCAGCTCTTTGACAGGGGATGGTGGAGAAGCTTTCTTT.

Concerning this clone itself: The same CDR3 also results from other DNA sequences found in this sample. The chain has TRBV7-2 and TRBJ2-7; D remains unclear. The V end lost 5 bases, the J end lost 0 bases, and 5 bases lay between the germline ends. Germline-derived CDR1 and CDR2 are SGHTA and FQGNSA. The CDR3 is 12 residues long. The CDR3 coding sequence is TGTGCCAGCAGCCTACCCTCCTACGAGCAGTACTTC. Translated: CASSLPSYEQYF.

The chain employs TRBV30 and TRBJ2-1; 10 nucleotides line up with TRBD2. The germline CDR1 and CDR2 sequences are GTSNPN and SVGIG (reference sequence). V lost 3 bases, J lost 0 bases, and 11 bases stayed unmatched. This CDR3 region has 18 residues. The CDR3 reads CAWSPGTSVRISYNEQFF. In DNA, the CDR3 is TGTGCCTGGAGCCCCGGGACTAGCGTACGGATCTCCTACAATGAGCAGTTCTTC. The full variable domain, its missing parts supplied by reference TRBV30 and TRBJ2-1, is SQTIHQWPATLVQPVGSPLSLECTVEGTSNPNLYWYRQAAGRGLQLLFYSVGIGQISSEVPQNLSASRPQDRQFILSSKKLLLSDSGFYLCAWSPGTSVRISYNEQFFGPGTRLTVL.

CDR3: CASSVGGRGNYEQYF. CDR3 bases: TGTGCCAGCAGCGTAGGCGGCAGGGGGAACTACGAGCAGTACTTC. The rearrangement links TRBV9 to TRBJ2-7; 7 bases line up with TRBD1. Looked up from germline, CDR1 is SGDLS and CDR2 is YYNGEE. The ends lost 0 bases at V and 3 bases at J; junction bases unmatched: 6. This CDR3 comprises 15 residues.

The chain joins TRBV5-4 to TRBJ1-2; unclear D gene. Trimming shortened V by 0 bases and J by 0 bases, and 12 bases separated the two germline ends. The CDR3 is 16 residues long. The germline V gene encodes CDR1 SGHNT and CDR2 YYREEE (reference sequence). DNA of the CDR3: TGTGCCAGCAGCTTGGCCTCAGAACTATCTAACTATGGCTACACCTTC. Translated, it gives CASSLASELSNYGYTF. Based on the CDR3 plus reference TRBV5-4 and TRBJ1-2, the full variable domain is ETGVTQSPTHLIKTRGQQVTLRCSSQSGHNTVSWYQQALGQGPQFIFQYYREEENGRGNFPPRFSGLQFPNYSSELNVNALELDDSALYLCASSLASELSNYGYTFGSGTRLTVV.

The J gene is TRBJ1-3, the V gene TRBV4-1; 7 bases are a match to TRBD1. Per germline, CDR1 MGHRA and CDR2 YSYEKL. The CDR3 covers 15 residues. V shed 4 bases, J shed 5 bases, and the junction held 8 bases outside the gene matches. The CDR3 nucleotides read TGCGCCAGCAGCCTAAACAGGGGCTGGAGAAACACCATATATTTT. It specifies CASSLNRGWRNTIYF.

Notes on this clone: The sample contains more than one DNA sequence encoding this CDR3. The chain has TRBV27 and TRBJ2-7; 8 bases line up with TRBD1. V lost 3 bases, J lost 1 base, and 5 bases stayed unmatched. There are 15 residues in the CDR3. Germline CDR1 MNHEY, CDR2 SMNVEV (reference sequence). CDR3 residues: CASSFVTGGSYEQYF. CDR3 coding DNA: TGTGCCAGCAGTTTTGTCACAGGGGGTTCCTACGAGCAGTACTTC.

This sequence joins TRBV6-5 and TRBJ2-3; TRBD2 matches 9 bases. The CDR3 runs to 16 residues. After removal of 0 bases from V and 2 bases from J, the junction contained 3 bases not matched to a gene. The germline V gene has CDR1 MNHEY and CDR2 SVGAGI. The DNA of the CDR3 is TGTGCCAGCAGTTACTCGACTAGCGGCAACACAGATACGCAGTATTTT. It specifies CASSYSTSGNTDTQYF.

CDR3 nucleotide sequence: TGTGCCAGCAGCTTTGGGGGGGGGAACAATGAGCAGTTCTTC. Encoded protein: CASSFGGGNNEQFF. J is TRBJ2-1 and V is TRBV7-3; TRBD2 matches 7 bases. CDR3 length: 14 amino acids. Germline CDR1 reads SGHTA; CDR2 reads FQGTGA. Trimming cost V 3 bases and J 5 bases; bases outside gene matches: 4.